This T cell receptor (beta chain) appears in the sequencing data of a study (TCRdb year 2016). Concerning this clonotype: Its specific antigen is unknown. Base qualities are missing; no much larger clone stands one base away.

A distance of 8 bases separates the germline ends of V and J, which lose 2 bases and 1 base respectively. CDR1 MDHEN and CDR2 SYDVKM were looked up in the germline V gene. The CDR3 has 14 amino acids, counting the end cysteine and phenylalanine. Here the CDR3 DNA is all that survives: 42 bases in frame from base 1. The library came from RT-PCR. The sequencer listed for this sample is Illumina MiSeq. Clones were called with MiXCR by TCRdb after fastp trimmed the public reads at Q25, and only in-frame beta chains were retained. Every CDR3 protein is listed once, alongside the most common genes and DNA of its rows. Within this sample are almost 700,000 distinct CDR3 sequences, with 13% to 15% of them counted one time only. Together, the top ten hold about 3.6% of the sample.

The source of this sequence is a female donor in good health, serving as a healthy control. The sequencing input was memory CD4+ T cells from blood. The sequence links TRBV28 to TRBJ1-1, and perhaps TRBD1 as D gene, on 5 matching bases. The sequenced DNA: TGTGCCAGCAGTTTAAAAACAGGGAACACTGAAGCTTTCTTT. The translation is CASSLKTGNTEAFF.